This is a list of T cell receptor beta chains from one sample in a study of blood T cells in healthy people across ages. TCRdb re-called the 5' RACE reads with MiXCR, one entry per CDR3 protein. The data show 600,000 to 1,000,000 distinct CDR3 sequences, 55% to 70% seen once. Sequencing was performed on blood. The receptors shown here come from a man aged 25-45 years in good health. Both conserved end residues are part of each CDR3. Fields, in order: CDR3 DNA, CDR3 protein, V gene, D gene, J gene, clone size. D genes are given only for firm matches. Not every row has a clone size; where given, it reads once, few, many or a size class.

TGTGCCAGCAGTGAATCTGTCGCGAGCTCCTACAATGAGCAGTTCTTC	CASSESVASSYNEQFF	TRBV25-1	.	TRBJ2-1	.
TGTGCCAGCAGCTTAGTACCAGACCATAGCACAGATACGCAGTATTTT	CASSLVPDHSTDTQYF	TRBV7-2	.	TRBJ2-3	.
TGCAGTGCTTCTCCTGGAGGGAAGAACACTGAAGCTTTCTTT	CSASPGGKNTEAFF	TRBV20-1	.	TRBJ1-1	.
TGCGCCAGCGCACCGGGACAGGGGACCTACGAGCAGTACTTC	CASAPGQGTYEQYF	TRBV7-2	TRBD1	TRBJ2-7	few
TGTGCCAGCACGGAGATGACAGATACGCAGTATTTT	CASTEMTDTQYF	TRBV7-9	.	TRBJ2-3	.
TGTGCCTGGAGTAGAATCCAGTTTGGGACGCAGTATTTT	CAWSRIQFGTQYF	TRBV30	.	TRBJ2-3	.
TGTGCCAGCAGCTTAGTAAGGATCCAAGAGACCCAGTACTTC	CASSLVRIQETQYF	TRBV7-8	.	TRBJ2-5	.
TGTGCCAGCACCGAAGCGGGACTTCCCAATGAGCAGTTCTTC	CASTEAGLPNEQFF	TRBV7-2	TRBD2	TRBJ2-1	few
TGTGCCAGCAGCCCACGGACAATTGGAGGGGAGCTGTTTTTT	CASSPRTIGGELFF	TRBV7-2	.	TRBJ2-2	.
TGTGCCAGCAGTTTGTCGACACTACTAGCCAAAAACATTCAGTACTTC	CASSLSTLLAKNIQYF	TRBV6-2/TRBV6-3	.	TRBJ2-4	few
TGCAGCGCAGGGAGGAACAATGAGCAGTTCTTC	CSAGRNNEQFF	TRBV29-1	.	TRBJ2-1	.
TGTGCCAGCAGTCCAGACTACACCGGGGAGCTGTTTTTT	CASSPDYTGELFF	TRBV7-2	.	TRBJ2-2	.
TGTGCCAGCAGTCCTACAGGGGGCTTCGACGAGCAGTACTTC	CASSPTGGFDEQYF	TRBV12-3/TRBV12-4	TRBD1	TRBJ2-7	.
TGTGCCAGCAGTCTAGCGGGACCGGCCTACGAGCAGTACTTC	CASSLAGPAYEQYF	TRBV21-1	.	TRBJ2-7	.
TGCGCCAGCAGCTCGCCCTCGGCTAGCGGGAGTAGGGATGAGCAGTTCTTC	CASSSPSASGSRDEQFF	TRBV5-1	TRBD2	TRBJ2-1	.
TGTGCCACCAGTGACAACGACAGGGGGGGTACCGGGGAGCTGTTTTTT	CATSDNDRGGTGELFF	TRBV24-1	TRBD1	TRBJ2-2	.
TGTGCCAGCAGTCCCTCGGGACTCCCCAACTACGGGCAGTACTTC	CASSPSGLPNYGQYF	TRBV27	.	TRBJ2-4	.
TGCGCCAGCAGCTTGGATCCGGGCCAACAAGAGACCCAGTACTTC	CASSLDPGQQETQYF	TRBV5-1	.	TRBJ2-5	.
TGCGCCAGCAGCCAGGGAGAACAGGGATATAATGAGCAGTTCTTC	CASSQGEQGYNEQFF	TRBV4-3	.	TRBJ2-1	.
TGTGCCAGCAGCCAAGTCGTACGGGAACACCTCGGGAACAGAGAGACCCAGTACTTC	CASSQVVREHLGNRETQYF	TRBV4-2	.	TRBJ2-5	.
TGTGCCAGCAGACCGGGACAGGCGCTTTACGAGCAGTACTTC	CASRPGQALYEQYF	TRBV27	TRBD1	TRBJ2-7	.
TGTGCCAGCAGTTACACCGGGACTACCCCCTACGAGCAGTACTTC	CASSYTGTTPYEQYF	TRBV12-3/TRBV12-4	TRBD2	TRBJ2-7	few
TGTGCCTGGAAGGGGCTCCAATCCACAGATACGCAGTATTTT	CAWKGLQSTDTQYF	TRBV30	.	TRBJ2-3	few
TGTGCCAGCAGCGGACAGGGGGCTCGGTCACCCCTCCACTTT	CASSGQGARSPLHF	TRBV9	TRBD1	TRBJ1-6	.
TGCAGTGCGTCTCAGGGAGGGGAAAAACTGTTTTTT	CSASQGGEKLFF	TRBV20-1	.	TRBJ1-4	few
TGCGCCAGCCGAACTAGCCGGCTAGAGACCCAGTACTTC	CASRTSRLETQYF	TRBV10-2	.	TRBJ2-5	.
TGCAGTGCTAGCCCTAGCGGGAGACAAGAGACCCAGTACTTC	CSASPSGRQETQYF	TRBV20-1	TRBD2	TRBJ2-5	.
TGCAGCGTTGAAGTCCCGGGACAGGGACCACCCGAAGGTGAGCAGTTCTTC	CSVEVPGQGPPEGEQFF	TRBV29-1	TRBD1	TRBJ2-1	few
TGTGCCAGCTTAGGGACCCGGGACAGGACTGCCTACGAGCAGTACTTC	CASLGTRDRTAYEQYF	TRBV6-4	TRBD1	TRBJ2-7	.
TGTGCCAGCTCATCCGGAATTAGCGGGAGATACAATGAGCAGTTCTTC	CASSSGISGRYNEQFF	TRBV18	TRBD2	TRBJ2-1	.
TGCAGTGCTAGAGATAGACTAGCGTACGAGCAGTACTTC	CSARDRLAYEQYF	TRBV20-1	TRBD2	TRBJ2-7	few
TGCAGCGCCCGGGGGGGGGACAGGGCTAGATTGAACACTGAAGCTTTCTTT	CSARGGDRARLNTEAFF	TRBV29-1	TRBD1	TRBJ1-1	.
TGCAGCTACAGGGGGAACACCGGGGAGCTGTTTTTT	CSYRGNTGELFF	TRBV29-1	TRBD1	TRBJ2-2	.
TGTGCCAGCAGCCAAGATGCACAGATAAACTATGGCTACACCTTC	CASSQDAQINYGYTF	TRBV4-2	.	TRBJ1-2	.
TGTGCCAGCAGCCGCCGGGGGAGCGGGAGTCGGGCCTACAATGAGCAGTTCTTC	CASSRRGSGSRAYNEQFF	TRBV7-9	TRBD2	TRBJ2-1	.
TGTGCCAGCTCACCCACAGGGTCGAACACTGAAGCTTTCTTT	CASSPTGSNTEAFF	TRBV25-1	.	TRBJ1-1	few
TGCAGCGTTGAAGTTATGGAGGGGGCTGAAGCTTTCTTT	CSVEVMEGAEAFF	TRBV29-1	.	TRBJ1-1	.
TGTGCCATCCATGGCGGGGGGGCAGCAGATACGCAGTATTTT	CAIHGGGAADTQYF	TRBV12-3/TRBV12-4	TRBD2	TRBJ2-3	few
TGTGCCAGCAGCTTAAGCAGTTTGTACAATGAGCAGTTCTTC	CASSLSSLYNEQFF	TRBV7-8	.	TRBJ2-1	.
TGTGCCAGCAGGCCGGACAGTTCAAATCAGCCCCAGCATTTT	CASRPDSSNQPQHF	TRBV12-3/TRBV12-4	.	TRBJ1-5	.
TGTGCCAGCAGCCAAGAAATCGGCGGGGGCCGCTCCTACGAGCAGTACTTC	CASSQEIGGGRSYEQYF	TRBV4-2	.	TRBJ2-7	.
TGTGCCAGCAGTTTTCGCCAACCCTACAATGAGCAGTTCTTC	CASSFRQPYNEQFF	TRBV12-3/TRBV12-4	.	TRBJ2-1	.
TGTGCCAGCAGCCCCCAACCATCCCCCAATGAGCAGTTCTTC	CASSPQPSPNEQFF	TRBV7-2	.	TRBJ2-1	.
TGTGCCAGCAGCGACCGGACAGGAGGCGAGCAGTACTTC	CASSDRTGGEQYF	TRBV7-9	TRBD1	TRBJ2-7	.
TGTGCCACCAGTGATTTGATTTCGGGAGGGGGTTACAATGAGCAGTTCTTC	CATSDLISGGGYNEQFF	TRBV24-1	TRBD2	TRBJ2-1	.
TGTGCCAGCAGTGATTCTAGCGGGGGGGCACCAGATACGCAGTATTTT	CASSDSSGGAPDTQYF	TRBV6-4	TRBD2	TRBJ2-3	.
TGTGCCAGCAGCCCTGGGCGGGATACAGATACGCAGTATTTT	CASSPGRDTDTQYF	TRBV11-1	.	TRBJ2-3	.
TGTGCCAGCCTGAGGGACAGATCTTTTACCTACGAGCAGTACTTC	CASLRDRSFTYEQYF	TRBV6-2/TRBV6-3	TRBD1	TRBJ2-7	once
TGTGCCAGCAGCCTTTGGAGGGAAAGGGTTGATACGCAGTATTTT	CASSLWRERVDTQYF	TRBV3-1	.	TRBJ2-3	.
TGTGCCAGCAGCTCAGGACAGGGTGAGGAAGAGACCCAGTACTTC	CASSSGQGEEETQYF	TRBV21-1	.	TRBJ2-5	.
TGCAGTGCTAGGGATGGGGGAAGGACCGGGGAGCTGTTTTTT	CSARDGGRTGELFF	TRBV20-1	.	TRBJ2-2	.
TGTGCCAGCAGTTTAGCCCCTAGCGGGGGGAACTACGAGCAGTACTTC	CASSLAPSGGNYEQYF	TRBV12-3/TRBV12-4	TRBD2	TRBJ2-7	few
TGCAGTGCTAGAGAGCTAGAGGGGTTGGGTGAGCAGTTCTTC	CSARELEGLGEQFF	TRBV20-1	.	TRBJ2-1	.
TGTGCCAGCAGCTTACACGCAGGGAAGGCAGATACGCAGTATTTT	CASSLHAGKADTQYF	TRBV7-9	.	TRBJ2-3	.
TGCAGCGTTGACCTCGGAGGGAGGACCCAGTACTTC	CSVDLGGRTQYF	TRBV29-1	.	TRBJ2-5	.